This T cell receptor (beta chain) originates from a study of CD8 T cells in Susac syndrome. Reverse transcription of 0.5 to 1 ug RNA was carried out with random hexamers. MiXCR was run by TCRdb on the immunoSEQ multiplex PCR reads, yielding one entry per CDR3 protein. The data show tens of thousands of distinct CDR3 sequences, around 94% seen once. CD8+ and CD4+ blood T cells underwent TCR beta sequencing. In germline, CDR1 is LGHNT, CDR2 FRNRAP. The V end was cut by 7 bases, the J end by 3 bases, with 31 bases between. The CDR3 loop spans 19 amino acids. Sequences were obtained from CD8+ T cells from PBMCs. V is TRBV12-5 and J is TRBJ2-7; D tentatively reads TRBD1 or TRBD2 (5 bases each). The clonotype originates from a human donor in good health. The CDR3 DNA follows: TGTGCTAGTGTCCCCGGGGTGACGACAGTCGCCTCTTCTCGCTACGAGCAGTACTTC. Translated: CASVPGVTTVASSRYEQYF.